The rows below give T cell receptor beta chains drawn from one sample of a study of sequential checkpoint blockade in melanoma. Profiling relied on immunoSEQ multiplex PCR, and the TCRdb table lists in-frame clones only, not all of them. This table has more than 8,500 clones, more than 20% appearing once. Specimen: tumor tissue (inferred from file names), collected from a patient given nivolumab and ipilimumab in sequence. All receptors come from a human donor with melanoma. CDR3s include the opening cysteine and the closing phenylalanine or tryptophan. Each record gives: clone size, D gene, V gene, J gene, CDR3 protein, CDR3 DNA. D genes are given only for firm matches. Expanded clones are given a class, and other clones once, few, many or no size at all.

>NA|NA|TRBV18|TRBJ2-7
CASSRDISYEQYF
TGTGCCAGCTCTCGGGACATTAGCTACGAGCAGTACTTC
>NA|TRBD1|TRBV29-1|TRBJ1-4
CSVGGQGGEKLFF
TGCAGCGTTGGGGGACAGGGGGGTGAAAAACTGTTTTTT
>NA|NA|TRBV30|TRBJ2-7
CAWKSGGNEQYF
TGTGCCTGGAAATCCGGGGGAAACGAGCAGTACTTC
>NA|NA|TRBV6-8|TRBJ2-7
CASSYPGRGLTYEQYF
TGTGCCAGCAGTTACCCGGGGCGGGGGCTGACCTACGAGCAGTACTTC
>NA|NA|TRBV4-1|TRBJ2-2
CASSQESAVGVGWNTGELFF
TGCGCCAGCAGCCAAGAGTCGGCCGTAGGGGTAGGATGGAACACCGGGGAGCTGTTTTTT
>few|TRBD1|TRBV6-8|TRBJ2-6
CASIVVWTGLDSGANVLTF
TGTGCCAGCATTGTAGTTTGGACAGGGTTAGACTCTGGGGCCAACGTCCTGACTTTC
>medium-sized|TRBD2|TRBV28|TRBJ2-1
CASSSGASGHYNEQFF
TGTGCCAGCAGTTCCGGGGCTAGCGGGCACTACAATGAGCAGTTCTTC
>medium-sized|TRBD2|TRBV5-1|TRBJ2-4
CASSSLLAGGRAKNIQYF
TGCGCCAGCAGCTCCCTACTGGCGGGGGGCCGGGCCAAAAACATTCAGTACTTC
>NA|NA|TRBV29-1|TRBJ2-7
CSAVSAGIEQYF
TGCAGCGCCGTGAGTGCAGGGATCGAGCAGTACTTC
>few|TRBD1|TRBV6-8|TRBJ2-7
CASRLPGQGAYEQYF
TGTGCCAGCAGATTACCGGGACAGGGAGCCTACGAGCAGTACTTC
>NA|NA|TRBV11-3|TRBJ2-1
CASSLDVGGRTDEQFF
TGTGCCAGCAGCTTAGATGTGGGGGGCAGAACCGATGAGCAGTTCTTC
>many|TRBD1|TRBV11-3|TRBJ2-7
CASSLGQDSYEQYF
TGTGCCAGCAGCTTGGGACAGGACTCCTACGAGCAGTACTTC
>medium-sized|NA|TRBV9|TRBJ1-5
CASSVVIGLWSNQPQHF
TGTGCCAGCAGCGTAGTGATAGGGTTGTGGAGCAATCAGCCCCAGCATTTT
>NA|TRBD2|TRBV14|TRBJ2-4
CASSPRIGDGEGKNIQYF
TGTGCCAGCAGCCCTCGTATCGGGGACGGGGAGGGAAAAAACATTCAGTACTTC
>medium-sized|TRBD1|TRBV11-3|TRBJ1-4
CASRTGEGNEKLFF
TGTGCCAGCAGGACAGGGGAGGGTAATGAAAAACTGTTTTTT
>NA|NA|TRBV5-1|TRBJ2-5
CASSFEGSRETQYF
TGCGCCAGCAGCTTTGAGGGTTCGAGAGAGACCCAGTACTTC
>NA|NA|TRBV19|TRBJ1-1
CASLMNTEAFF
TGTGCCAGTTTAATGAACACTGAAGCTTTCTTT
>few|NA|TRBV15|TRBJ1-5
CATSSPRGHDQPQHF
TGTGCCACCAGCTCCCCCCGGGGGCATGATCAGCCCCAGCATTTT
>many|NA|TRBV9|TRBJ2-2
CASSESGFAGELFF
TGTGCCAGCAGTGAATCCGGGTTCGCCGGGGAGCTGTTTTTT
>NA|TRBD1|TRBV9|TRBJ2-3
CASSAGTESDTQYF
TGTGCCAGCAGTGCCGGGACAGAGTCAGATACGCAGTATTTT
>NA|NA|TRBV19|TRBJ1-1
CASRFGGGEAFF
TGTGCCAGTCGCTTTGGTGGCGGCGAAGCTTTCTTT
>NA|NA|TRBV25-1|TRBJ2-3
CASSERAGATDTQYF
TGTGCCAGCAGTGAACGGGCCGGGGCCACAGATACGCAGTATTTT
>once|TRBD1|TRBV30|TRBJ1-3
CAWSPDRAYTIYF
TGTGCCTGGAGTCCGGACAGGGCGTACACCATATATTTT
>few|NA|TRBV7-5|TRBJ2-7
CASSQEMAGAYEQYF
TGTGCCAGCAGCCAGGAGATGGCGGGGGCTTACGAGCAGTACTTC
>few|TRBD1|TRBV6-8|TRBJ1-5
CASSGPGQSYYSNQPQHF
TGTGCCAGCAGTGGCCCGGGACAGAGCTATTATAGCAATCAGCCCCAGCATTTT
>NA|NA|TRBV6-8|TRBJ1-4
CASSYSAHSEKLFF
TGTGCCAGCAGTTACTCGGCGCACTCAGAAAAACTGTTTTTT
>few|TRBD2|TRBV11-3|TRBJ2-3
CASSLLAGGSTDTQYF
TGTGCCAGCAGCCTACTAGCGGGGGGTTCTACAGATACGCAGTATTTT
>few|TRBD1|TRBV6-8|TRBJ1-5
CASSSDRAQQPQHF
TGTGCCAGCAGTAGCGACAGGGCTCAGCAGCCCCAGCATTTT
>few|TRBD1|TRBV28|TRBJ1-6
CASSSSQGSPLHF
TGTGCCAGCAGTTCCTCACAGGGGTCACCCCTCCACTTT
>many|TRBD2|TRBV23-1|TRBJ2-1
CASSQMSGGPSNEQFF
TGCGCCAGCAGCCAAATGAGCGGGGGGCCATCCAATGAGCAGTTCTTC
>NA|NA|TRBV15|TRBJ1-1
CATSRDYGTVRVRDTEAFF
TGTGCCACCAGCAGAGATTACGGTACCGTAAGGGTAAGAGACACTGAAGCTTTCTTT
>NA|NA|TRBV18|TRBJ2-7
CASSPQGDSYEQYF
TGTGCCAGCTCACCTCAGGGAGACTCCTACGAGCAGTACTTC
>medium-sized|TRBD1|TRBV25-1|TRBJ1-4
CASSGGQGGEKLFF
TGTGCCAGCAGTGGGGGACAGGGAGGCGAAAAACTGTTTTTT
>NA|TRBD1|TRBV5-1|TRBJ1-1
CASRPMKGAGGRATEAFF
TGCGCCAGCAGACCAATGAAGGGTGCAGGGGGAAGGGCCACTGAAGCTTTCTTT
>many|NA|TRBV6-8|TRBJ1-1
CASSYPPSNTEAFF
TGTGCCAGCAGTTACCCCCCCAGCAACACTGAAGCTTTCTTT
>medium-sized|NA|TRBV28|TRBJ1-1
CASSLTVNTEAFF
TGTGCCAGCAGCCTGACAGTGAACACTGAAGCTTTCTTT
>few|NA|TRBV28|TRBJ2-3
CASSLRVRTDTQYF
TGTGCCAGCAGTTTAAGGGTCCGCACAGATACGCAGTATTTT
>NA|TRBD2|TRBV5-1|TRBJ2-1
CASSLRASGSDEQFF
TGCGCCAGCAGCTTAAGAGCTAGCGGATCGGATGAGCAGTTCTTC
>few|NA|TRBV6-8|TRBJ1-1
CASTPSQGPNTEAFF
TGTGCCAGCACCCCTTCACAGGGACCCAACACTGAAGCTTTCTTT
>few|NA|TRBV29-1|TRBJ1-4
CSVEERGDEKLFF
TGCAGCGTTGAAGAACGAGGGGATGAAAAACTGTTTTTT
>NA|NA|TRBV6-7|TRBJ1-1
CASSRQAEAFF
TGTGCCAGCAGTCGACAGGCTGAAGCTTTCTTT
>NA|TRBD2|TRBV6-8|TRBJ2-3
CASSKGLAGGEDTQYF
TGTGCCAGCAGCAAGGGACTAGCGGGGGGCGAAGATACGCAGTATTTT
>NA|NA|TRBV18|TRBJ1-1
CASSLIPGPEAFF
TGTGCCAGCTCACTAATTCCAGGGCCGGAAGCTTTCTTT
>many|TRBD1|TRBV11-3|TRBJ1-4
CASSFRQGDRGKLFF
TGTGCCAGCAGCTTCCGACAGGGGGATAGAGGAAAACTGTTTTTT
>NA|NA|TRBV19|TRBJ1-5
CASSIRQGGQPQHF
TGTGCCAGTAGTATAAGGCAGGGCGGTCAGCCCCAGCATTTT
>NA|NA|TRBV6-7|TRBJ1-5
CASSNTGPQHF
TGTGCCAGCAGTAACACGGGGCCCCAGCATTTT
>NA|TRBD1|TRBV15|TRBJ1-3
CATSRTGTGNTIYF
TGTGCCACCAGCAGGACAGGGACCGGAAACACCATATATTTT
>NA|TRBD2|TRBV11-3|TRBJ2-7
CASSTTSGASYEQYF
TGTGCCAGCAGCACCACTAGCGGGGCCTCCTACGAGCAGTACTTC
>NA|NA|TRBV19|TRBJ2-3
CASSFNRAGTDTQYF
TGTGCCAGTAGTTTCAACAGGGCTGGCACAGATACGCAGTATTTT
>NA|TRBD1|TRBV18|TRBJ2-3
CASSPGQGDTQYF
TGTGCCAGCTCACCGGGACAGGGAGATACGCAGTATTTT
>many|TRBD2|TRBV6-8|TRBJ2-1
CASTKTGGDAYNEQFF
TGTGCCAGCACCAAAACCGGGGGGGACGCCTACAATGAGCAGTTCTTC